Listed below are T cell receptor beta chains from one sample, sequenced in a study of spatial heterogeneity in lung cancer. One entry per CDR3 protein results from TCRdb running MiXCR on the 5' RACE reads. The sample consists of 60,000 to 75,000 distinct CDR3 sequences, 6.3% of them appearing once. Material: PBMCs, obtained at surgery. The source of these receptors is a female donor with early-stage non-small cell lung cancer. Each CDR3 is given with its conserved first and last residue. A D gene is named only where the DNA matches it firmly. A clone size is listed for some rows: how often the clone was seen (once, few, many), or a class if it is expanded.

v_gene	abundance	d_gene	j_gene	CDR3nt	CDR3aa
TRBV29-1	many	NA	TRBJ2-1	TGCAGCGTTGAAGATCCTCGGACGGTTACCTACAATGAGCAGTTCTTC	CSVEDPRTVTYNEQFF
TRBV28	many	NA	TRBJ1-2	TGTGCCAGCCTAGAAAGGGAAGGAGGCTATGGCTACACCTTC	CASLEREGGYGYTF
TRBV5-1	few	NA	TRBJ1-1	TGCGCCAGCAGCGGTGAGATGAACACTGAAGCTTTCTTT	CASSGEMNTEAFF
TRBV19	many	NA	TRBJ2-5	TGTGCCAGTAGTATAGGTGGGCAAGAGACCCAGTACTTC	CASSIGGQETQYF
TRBV29-1	many	NA	TRBJ2-5	TGCAGCGTTGATTGGGGGATTCACCAAGAGACCCAGTACTTC	CSVDWGIHQETQYF
TRBV6-5	many	NA	TRBJ2-3	TGTGCCAGTACCCGAAACGCGGTTACAGATACGCAGTATTTT	CASTRNAVTDTQYF
TRBV7-3	many	NA	TRBJ2-3	TGTGCCAGCAGTTTCGCTAGCACCTCTAGCACAGATACGCAGTATTTT	CASSFASTSSTDTQYF
TRBV6-4	many	NA	TRBJ2-1	TGTGCCAGCAGTGAGGCAGCATACAATGAGCAGTTCTTC	CASSEAAYNEQFF
TRBV7-9	many	TRBD2	TRBJ2-1	TGTGCCAGCAGCTTAGGAGGAGCGGGAGGGCCGAATGAGCAGTTCTTC	CASSLGGAGGPNEQFF
TRBV5-1	medium-sized	TRBD1	TRBJ1-4	TGCGCCAGCAGCTTGGGGGCGACAGGGGAAGGTGAAAAACTGTTTTTT	CASSLGATGEGEKLFF
TRBV27	many	NA	TRBJ2-1	TGTGCCAGCAGTTCTACGCTATACAATGAGCAGTTCTTC	CASSSTLYNEQFF
TRBV2	many	TRBD1	TRBJ1-6	TGTGCCAGCAGTGAAGGGACAGGGGTCCTTTCACCCCTCCACTTT	CASSEGTGVLSPLHF
TRBV20-1	many	TRBD2	TRBJ2-3	TGCAGTGACGCCGAGGTAGCGGGGGCAGATACGCAGTATTTT	CSDAEVAGADTQYF
TRBV29-1	many	NA	TRBJ1-2	TGCAGCGTTGGGGGGGCTGGCTATGGCTACACCTTC	CSVGGAGYGYTF
TRBV27	many	NA	TRBJ1-4	TGTGCCAGCAGTTTCTCGTTGGTTTCGGGAAGTGAAAAACTGTTTTTT	CASSFSLVSGSEKLFF
TRBV20-1	NA	NA	TRBJ1-3	TGCAGTGCTAGAGAAGGGCTAAATTCTGGAAACACCATATATTTT	CSAREGLNSGNTIYF
TRBV5-1	few	TRBD1	TRBJ1-1	TGCGCCAGCAGCTTGCAAGGACAGGGGGGATCTGAAGCTTTCTTT	CASSLQGQGGSEAFF
TRBV5-6	many	NA	TRBJ1-2	TGTGCCAGCAGCTTCGGTTCAATAGGCTACACCTTC	CASSFGSIGYTF
TRBV9	few	NA	TRBJ2-1	TGTGCCAGCAGCCCCAGGACCGGGACTGGTAACAATGAGCAGTTCTTC	CASSPRTGTGNNEQFF
TRBV5-6	few	NA	TRBJ2-3	TGTGCCAGCTACTATGACCAGGGGTCAGTCTACACAGATACGCAGTATTTT	CASYYDQGSVYTDTQYF
TRBV5-1	few	NA	TRBJ1-2	TGCGCCAGCAGCTTACCACAGGGAGGGAGCTATGGCTACACCTTC	CASSLPQGGSYGYTF
TRBV27	medium-sized	NA	TRBJ2-7	TGTGCCAGCAGTTTAGGGACATCAGAGAACGAGCAGTACTTC	CASSLGTSENEQYF
TRBV3-1	many	NA	TRBJ2-5	TGTGCCAGCAGCCAAGTAGAGGGTGAGACCCAGTACTTC	CASSQVEGETQYF
TRBV5-4	NA	NA	TRBJ2-5	TGTGCCAGCAGCTTTAAGAGGCAGTACCAAGAGACCCAGTACTTC	CASSFKRQYQETQYF
TRBV9	NA	NA	TRBJ1-5	TGTGCCAGTGGCGACAGAGGCAATCAGCCCCAGCATTTT	CASGDRGNQPQHF
TRBV5-1	many	TRBD1	TRBJ2-2	TGCGCCAGCAGCGTAACAGGGGCTACCGGGGAGCTGTTTTTT	CASSVTGATGELFF
TRBV20-1	many	TRBD1	TRBJ1-1	TGCAGCCAGGGGGCTCTGAACACTGAAGCTTTCTTT	CSQGALNTEAFF
TRBV25-1	few	NA	TRBJ1-2	TGTGCCAGCAGTGAATATAAGTCAGGGGAGGGCTATGGCTACACCTTC	CASSEYKSGEGYGYTF